This TCR beta chain was identified in a study of Graves' ophthalmopathy and Graves' hyperthyroidism. As for the study in general: Peripheral blood was collected at initial diagnosis, before any treatment.

The CDR3 runs 9 residues. Germline V lookup: CDR1 SQVTM, CDR2 ANQGSEA. V lost 6 bases and J 12 bases, leaving 11 bases between the germline ends. Whole-study results and caveats: Distinction of ophthalmopathy from stable hyperthyroidism by a 13-signature model reached 87.88% sensitivity and roughly 81% specificity.

The authors amplified TCR beta CDR3 regions, and they did so from RNA transcripts for repertoire sequencing. A first-round RT-PCR used HTBI primers, followed by a second-round multiplex PCR. Each CDR3 protein is one row after TCRdb ran MiXCR on the multiplex PCR reads. The repertoire holds approximately 700,000 distinct CDR3 sequences, 40% seen once, with 35% to 55% in the top ten. Note on this clonotype: The antigen is not known.

The sample was peripheral blood. The sequence was obtained from an adult man with Graves' ophthalmopathy. The chain is built from TRBV29-1 and TRBJ1-2; D ambiguous. CDR3 DNA sequence: TGCAGCGTGAGGGCTGGAAACACCTTC. It is translated as CSVRAGNTF. Using reference TRBV29-1 and TRBJ1-2 for the parts outside the CDR3, the full variable domain is SAVISQKPSRDICQRGTSLTIQCQVDSQVTMMFWYRQQPGQSLTLIATANQGSEATYESGFVIDKFPISRPNLTFSTLTVSNMSPEDSSIYLCSVRAGNTFGSGTRLTVV.